This T cell receptor beta chain was obtained from a study of blood T cell repertoires in COVID-19 (dated by TCRdb to about 2020). Study-level background: Samples from collaborators originated in the United States, Italy and Spain and spanned both the acute and convalescent phases of COVID-19. The material from the prospective study consisted of cDNA or gDNA derived from T cells, B-cell-depleted T cells, or PBMCs. Samples came from the ongoing ImmuneRACE study (first 160 participants) plus 1,254 subjects from 6 global collaborators. Subjects who had been exposed to COVID-19, were actively infected with it, or had recovered from it provided the deeply sampled blood TCRbeta repertoires that made up the dataset. A freely available public database, intended as a resource for researchers studying the immune response to SARS-CoV-2, is where the repertoires were released. Where available, HLA class I and class II types were taken from metadata supplied by the sample provider and were not determined by assay-based typing. A de-identified subject ID, COVID-19 status, age in years and sex were almost always included in the sample metadata.

CDR3 length: 12 amino acids, cysteine to phenylalanine. Only the CDR3 region is kept as DNA, spanning 36 bases read in frame from base 1. Reading the germline V gene gives CDR1 SQVTM and CDR2 ANQGSEA. V is shortened by 3 bases, J by 5 bases, and the region joining them spans 8 bases. In Seattle, one collaborating source enrolled patients while the infection was active and tracked those patients longitudinally over the course of disease. Each collaborating institution followed its own protocols to collect whole blood in K2EDTA tubes. Collaborator samples were shipped for TCRbeta analysis as frozen whole blood, isolated PBMCs, or DNA extracted from either sample type. Points the paper makes about the study in general: How much clinical and demographic metadata was included differed by source and by participant, and the metadata was provided uncurated.

TCRbeta CDR3 regions were amplified from genomic DNA by means of the immunoSEQ Assay, a bias-controlled multiplex PCR. In the paper's pipeline: Within the assay, amplification of reference gene primers was used to estimate how many nucleated cells each sample contained. Sequence reads were collapsed and filtered to measure the absolute abundance of every unique TCRbeta CDR3 rearrangement. For each sample, productive Simpson clonality was calculated as the square root of Simpson's diversity index over productive rearrangements. Entries here come from immuneACCESS through TCRdb and include only in-frame sequences with V and J called. Some clones fail to appear in such tables; in the studies checked, an unresolved V gene covers under half of the shortfall, and the cause of the remainder is unknown. V, J and clone size are those of that table, while D and trimming were read from the DNA. The table for this sample lists under 100,000 clones; approximately 86% of them were counted only once. The ten largest clones represent 2.5% to 3.5% of the sample.

In regard to this clone: No antigen is known for it. No quality values exist for individual bases; no much larger clone is one base distant.

The receptor comes from a woman older than 75 with COVID-19, enrolled during active disease. Sequenced sample: peripheral blood. The chain is assembled from TRBV29-1 and TRBJ2-1; TRBD2 is possibly the D segment (5 matching bases). The CDR3 loop reads CSVDWTHNEQFF. DNA sequence: TGCAGCGTTGATTGGACTCACAATGAGCAGTTCTTC.